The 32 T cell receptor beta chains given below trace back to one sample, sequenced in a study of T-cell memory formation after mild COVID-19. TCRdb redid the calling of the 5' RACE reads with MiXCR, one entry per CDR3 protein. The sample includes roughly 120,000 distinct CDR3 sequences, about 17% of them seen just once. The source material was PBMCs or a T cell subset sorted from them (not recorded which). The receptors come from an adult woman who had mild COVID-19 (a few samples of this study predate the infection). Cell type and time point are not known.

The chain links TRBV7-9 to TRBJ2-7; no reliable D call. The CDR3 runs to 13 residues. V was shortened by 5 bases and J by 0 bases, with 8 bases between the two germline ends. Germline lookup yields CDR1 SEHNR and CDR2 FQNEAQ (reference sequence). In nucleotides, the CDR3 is TGTGCCAGCAGCCCCTCGAGCTCCTACGAGCAGTACTTC. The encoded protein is CASSPSSSYEQYF.

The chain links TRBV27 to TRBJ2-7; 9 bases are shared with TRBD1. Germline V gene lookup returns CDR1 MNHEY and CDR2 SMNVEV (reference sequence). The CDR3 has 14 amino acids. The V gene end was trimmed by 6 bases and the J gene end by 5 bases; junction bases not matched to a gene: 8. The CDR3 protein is CASSSGTGWDEQYF. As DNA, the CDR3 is TGTGCCAGCAGCTCCGGGACAGGGTGGGACGAGCAGTACTTC.

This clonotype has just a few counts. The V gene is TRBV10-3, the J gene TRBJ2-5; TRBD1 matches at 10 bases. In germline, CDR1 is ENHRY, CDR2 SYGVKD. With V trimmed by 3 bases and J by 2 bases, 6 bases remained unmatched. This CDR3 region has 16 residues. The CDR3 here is CAISEPPGQGQETQYF. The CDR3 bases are TGTGCCATCAGTGAACCTCCGGGACAGGGGCAAGAGACCCAGTACTTC.

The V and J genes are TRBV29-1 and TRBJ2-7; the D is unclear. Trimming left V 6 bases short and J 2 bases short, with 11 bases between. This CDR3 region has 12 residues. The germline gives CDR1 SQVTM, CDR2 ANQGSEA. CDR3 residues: CSVMTLAYEQYF. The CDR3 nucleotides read TGCAGCGTGATGACATTGGCCTACGAGCAGTACTTC.

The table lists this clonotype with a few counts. As DNA, the CDR3 is TGTGCCAGCAGCCAAGCGATCTCCCCAGATACGCAGTATTTT. Its protein is CASSQAISPDTQYF. V and J are TRBV3-1 and TRBJ2-3; no clear D. The CDR3 is 14 residues long. Trimming removed 1 base from V and 4 bases from J, with 9 bases in between. Germline V CDR1 and CDR2: LGHDT, YNNKEL (reference sequence).

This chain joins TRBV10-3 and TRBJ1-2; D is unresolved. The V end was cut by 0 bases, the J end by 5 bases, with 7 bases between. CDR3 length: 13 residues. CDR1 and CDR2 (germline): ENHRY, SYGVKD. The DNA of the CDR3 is TGTGCCATCAGTGAGTCAGAGGATTATGGCTACACCTTC. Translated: CAISESEDYGYTF.

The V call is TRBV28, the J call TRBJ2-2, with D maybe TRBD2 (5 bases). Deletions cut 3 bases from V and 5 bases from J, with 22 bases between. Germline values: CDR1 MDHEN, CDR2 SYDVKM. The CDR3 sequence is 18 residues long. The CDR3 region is CASSFSRRGRRRTGELFF. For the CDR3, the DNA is TGTGCCAGCAGTTTTAGCCGGAGAGGGCGAAGGAGGACCGGGGAGCTGTTTTTT.

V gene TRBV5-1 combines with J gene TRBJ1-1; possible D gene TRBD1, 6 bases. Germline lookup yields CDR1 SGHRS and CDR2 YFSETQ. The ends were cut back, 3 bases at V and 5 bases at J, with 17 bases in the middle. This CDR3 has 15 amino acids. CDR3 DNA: TGCGCCAGCAGCTCCCAGGGGTCGGGAGGAACTGAAGCTTTCTTT. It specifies CASSSQGSGGTEAFF.

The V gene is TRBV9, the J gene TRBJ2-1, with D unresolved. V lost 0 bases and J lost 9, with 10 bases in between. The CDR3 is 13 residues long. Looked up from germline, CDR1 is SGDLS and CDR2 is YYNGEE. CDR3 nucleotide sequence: TGTGCCAGCAGCGTAGAACCGCCGGGTGAGCAGTTCTTC. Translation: CASSVEPPGEQFF.

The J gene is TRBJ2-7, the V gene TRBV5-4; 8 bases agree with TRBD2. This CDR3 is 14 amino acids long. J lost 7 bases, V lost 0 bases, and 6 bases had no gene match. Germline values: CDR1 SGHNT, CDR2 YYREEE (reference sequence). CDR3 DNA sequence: TGTGCCAGCAGCTTGGGACTAGCGACGGGGGAGCAGTACTTC. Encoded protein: CASSLGLATGEQYF.

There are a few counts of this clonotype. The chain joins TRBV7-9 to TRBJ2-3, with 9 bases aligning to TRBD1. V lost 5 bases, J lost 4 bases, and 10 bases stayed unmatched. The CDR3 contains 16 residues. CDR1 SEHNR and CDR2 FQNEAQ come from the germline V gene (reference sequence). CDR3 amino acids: CASSPPRTGAADTQYF. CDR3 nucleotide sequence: TGTGCCAGCAGCCCCCCCCGGACAGGGGCGGCAGATACGCAGTATTTT.

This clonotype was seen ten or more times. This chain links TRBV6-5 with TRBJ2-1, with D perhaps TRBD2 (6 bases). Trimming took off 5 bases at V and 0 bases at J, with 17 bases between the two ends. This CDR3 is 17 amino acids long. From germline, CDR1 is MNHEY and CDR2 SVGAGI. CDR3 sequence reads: CASSEDFAGSSYNEQFF. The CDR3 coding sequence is TGTGCCAGCAGTGAAGACTTCGCGGGGAGCTCCTACAATGAGCAGTTCTTC.

CDR3 nucleotides: TGCGCCAGCAGCCAAGAGGGGCAGGGAATCCCCACAGATACGCAGTATTTT. It translates to CASSQEGQGIPTDTQYF. The chain couples TRBV4-1 to TRBJ2-3, with TRBD1 as a possible D gene (5 bases). V lost 0 bases to trimming and J lost 2 bases, with 15 bases between them. The germline CDR1 and CDR2 sequences are MGHRA and YSYEKL. This CDR3 region has 17 residues.

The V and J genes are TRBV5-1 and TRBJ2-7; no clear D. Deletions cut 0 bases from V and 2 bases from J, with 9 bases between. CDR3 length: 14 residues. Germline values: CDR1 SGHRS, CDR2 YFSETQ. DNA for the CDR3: TGCGCCAGCAGCTTGGACCAGCAGCCCTACGAGCAGTACTTC. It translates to CASSLDQQPYEQYF.

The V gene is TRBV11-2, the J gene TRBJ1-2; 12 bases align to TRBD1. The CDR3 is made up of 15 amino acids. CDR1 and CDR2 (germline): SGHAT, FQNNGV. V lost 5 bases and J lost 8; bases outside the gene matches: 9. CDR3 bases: TGTGCCAGCAGCCGACAGGGGACAGGGGGCCCCGGCTACACCTTC. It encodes CASSRQGTGGPGYTF.

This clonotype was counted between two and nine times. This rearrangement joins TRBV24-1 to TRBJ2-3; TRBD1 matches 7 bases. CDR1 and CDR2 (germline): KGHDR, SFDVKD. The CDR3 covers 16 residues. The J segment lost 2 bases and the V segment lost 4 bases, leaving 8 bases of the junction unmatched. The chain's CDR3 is CATSDPRTGLTDTQYF. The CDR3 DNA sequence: TGTGCCACCAGTGACCCCCGGACAGGACTCACAGATACGCAGTATTTT.

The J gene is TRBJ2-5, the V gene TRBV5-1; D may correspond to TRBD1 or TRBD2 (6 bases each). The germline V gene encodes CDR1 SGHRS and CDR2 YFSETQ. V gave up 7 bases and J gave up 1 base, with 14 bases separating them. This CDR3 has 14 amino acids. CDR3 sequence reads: CASRGTLAQETQYF. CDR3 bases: TGCGCCAGCCGGGGGACACTTGCCCAAGAGACCCAGTACTTC.

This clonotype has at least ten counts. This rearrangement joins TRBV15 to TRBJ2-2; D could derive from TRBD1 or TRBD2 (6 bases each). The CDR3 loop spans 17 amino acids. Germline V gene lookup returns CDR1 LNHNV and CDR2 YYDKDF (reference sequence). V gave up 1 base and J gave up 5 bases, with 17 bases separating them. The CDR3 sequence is CATSRVKGTRETGELFF. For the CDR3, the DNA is TGTGCCACCAGCAGAGTAAAAGGGACACGGGAGACCGGGGAGCTGTTTTTT.

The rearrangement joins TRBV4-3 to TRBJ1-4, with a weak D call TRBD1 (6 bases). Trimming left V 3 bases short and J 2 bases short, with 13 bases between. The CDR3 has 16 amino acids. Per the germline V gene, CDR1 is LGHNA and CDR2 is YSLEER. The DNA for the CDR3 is TGCGCCAGCAGCCAGTCGGGGGCAGCGACTAATGAAAAACTGTTTTTT. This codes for CASSQSGAATNEKLFF.

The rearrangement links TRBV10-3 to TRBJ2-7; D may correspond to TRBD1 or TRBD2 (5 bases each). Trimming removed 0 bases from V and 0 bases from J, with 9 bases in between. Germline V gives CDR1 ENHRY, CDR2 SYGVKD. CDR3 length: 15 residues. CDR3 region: CAISESEGLSYEQYF. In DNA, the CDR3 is TGTGCCATCAGTGAGTCTGAGGGGCTCTCCTACGAGCAGTACTTC.

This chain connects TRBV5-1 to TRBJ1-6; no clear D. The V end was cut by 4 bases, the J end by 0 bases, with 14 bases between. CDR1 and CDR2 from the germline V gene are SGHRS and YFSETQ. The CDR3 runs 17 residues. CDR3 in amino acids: CASSRSGPSSYNSPLHF. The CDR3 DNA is TGCGCCAGCAGCAGATCCGGGCCAAGCTCCTATAATTCACCCCTCCACTTT.

The CDR3 nucleotides are TGTGCCAGCAGCTTGCGACAGGGGCGCGAAAAACTGTTTTTT. It translates to CASSLRQGREKLFF. The V call is TRBV5-6, the J call TRBJ1-4, with 8 bases identical to TRBD1. The germline CDR1 and CDR2 sequences are SGHDT and YYEEEE. CDR3 length equals 14 residues. V was clipped by 1 base and J by 8 bases; unmatched bases: 4.

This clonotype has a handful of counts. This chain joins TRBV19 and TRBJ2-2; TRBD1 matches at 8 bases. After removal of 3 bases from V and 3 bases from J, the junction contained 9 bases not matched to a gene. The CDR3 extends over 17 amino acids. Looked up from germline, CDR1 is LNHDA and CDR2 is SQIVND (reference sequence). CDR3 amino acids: CASSIGQGPIYTGELFF. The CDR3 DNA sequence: TGTGCCAGTAGTATCGGACAGGGTCCCATCTACACCGGGGAGCTGTTTTTT.

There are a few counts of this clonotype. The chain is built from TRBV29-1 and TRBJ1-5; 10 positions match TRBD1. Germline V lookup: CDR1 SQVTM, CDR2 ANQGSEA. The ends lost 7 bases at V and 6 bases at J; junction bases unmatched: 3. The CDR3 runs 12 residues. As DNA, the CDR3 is TGCAGCGCCGGACAGGGGGGTCAGCCCCAGCATTTT. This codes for CSAGQGGQPQHF.

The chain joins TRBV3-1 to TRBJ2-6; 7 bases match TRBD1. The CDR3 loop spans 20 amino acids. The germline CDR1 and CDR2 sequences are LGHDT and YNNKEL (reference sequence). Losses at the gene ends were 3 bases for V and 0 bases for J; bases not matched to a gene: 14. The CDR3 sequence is CASSHLGTAPRLSGANVLTF. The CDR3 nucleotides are TGTGCCAGCAGCCACCTTGGGACAGCTCCCCGGCTCTCTGGGGCCAACGTCCTGACTTTC.

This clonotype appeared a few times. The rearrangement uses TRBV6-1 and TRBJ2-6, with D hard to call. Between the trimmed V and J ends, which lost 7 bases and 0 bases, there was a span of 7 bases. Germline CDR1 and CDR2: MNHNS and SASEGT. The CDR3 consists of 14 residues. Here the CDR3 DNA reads TGTGCCAGCACATGGATCTCTGGGGCCAACGTCCTGACTTTC. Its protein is CASTWISGANVLTF.

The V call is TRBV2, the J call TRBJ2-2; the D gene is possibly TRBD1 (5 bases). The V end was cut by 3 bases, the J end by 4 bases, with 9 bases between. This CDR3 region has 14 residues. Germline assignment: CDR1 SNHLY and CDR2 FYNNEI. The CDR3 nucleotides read TGTGCCAGCAGTGACAGGCAGGGCACCGGGGAGCTGTTTTTT. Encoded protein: CASSDRQGTGELFF. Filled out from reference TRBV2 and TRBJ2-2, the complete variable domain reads EPEVTQTPSHQVTQMGQEVILRCVPISNHLYFYWYRQILGQKVEFLVSFYNNEISEKSEIFDDQFSVERPDGSNFTLKIRSTKLEDSAMYFCASSDRQGTGELFFGEGSRLTVL.

Here the CDR3 DNA reads TGCAGCGGTGCCCATGCGGGGACTGAAGCTTTCTTT. Amino acids: CSGAHAGTEAFF. V usage is TRBV29-1 and J usage is TRBJ1-1; D is unresolved. Trimming took off 7 bases at V and 5 bases at J, with 14 bases between the two ends. This CDR3 region has 12 residues. Germline V lookup: CDR1 SQVTM, CDR2 ANQGSEA.

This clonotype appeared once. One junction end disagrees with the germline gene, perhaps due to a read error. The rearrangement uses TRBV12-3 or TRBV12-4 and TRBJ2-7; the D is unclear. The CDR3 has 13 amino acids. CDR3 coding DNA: TGTGCCAGCAGATCTCCCAGACTCTACCAGCAGTACTTC. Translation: CASRSPRLYQQYF.

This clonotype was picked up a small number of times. In DNA, the CDR3 is TGTGCCAGCACCCGAGGGGTCACAGATACGCAGTATTTT. This codes for CASTRGVTDTQYF. The chain has TRBV7-6 and TRBJ2-3; either TRBD1 or TRBD2 may fit D (5 bases each). Trimming removed 7 bases at V and 2 bases at J, with 10 bases between. The CDR3 length is 13 residues. CDR1 SGHVS and CDR2 FNYEAQ come from the germline V gene.

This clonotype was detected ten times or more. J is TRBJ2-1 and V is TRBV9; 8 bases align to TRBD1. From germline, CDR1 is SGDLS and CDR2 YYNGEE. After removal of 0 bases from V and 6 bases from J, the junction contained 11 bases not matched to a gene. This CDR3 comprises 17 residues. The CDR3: CASSVDDRGYHSNEQFF. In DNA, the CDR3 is TGTGCCAGCAGCGTAGATGACAGGGGTTATCATAGCAATGAGCAGTTCTTC.

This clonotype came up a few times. The CDR3 spells CASSPAGGYSYNEQFF. CDR3 nucleotide sequence: TGTGCCAGCTCACCAGCGGGGGGGTACTCCTACAATGAGCAGTTCTTC. The chain links TRBV18 to TRBJ2-1; 9 bases are shared with TRBD2. With V trimmed by 2 bases and J by 0 bases, 2 bases remained unmatched. The CDR3 covers 16 residues. The germline V gene has CDR1 KGHSH and CDR2 LQKENI.